A selection of T cell receptor beta chains follows, all from one sample in a study of T cell responses to AZD1222 COVID-19 vaccine. Clones were read by immunoSEQ multiplex PCR, and TCRdb kept only the in-frame ones, dropping some. The table shows about 79,000 clones, with 92% occurring only once. Sequences were derived from peripheral blood, sampled on day 0 of MenACWY control vaccination. These receptors all come from an adult in good health. Each CDR3 is given with its conserved first and last residue. The order of the fields is clone size, V gene, D gene, J gene, CDR3 protein, CDR3 DNA. The D gene is left open where the match is weak. Only part of the rows carry a size: once, few, many, or a class if the clone is expanded.

>-|TRBV7-8|TRBD1|TRBJ2-7
CASSWDRVVYEQYF
TGTGCCAGCAGCTGGGACAGGGTGGTCTACGAGCAGTACTTC
>-|TRBV28|-|TRBJ2-2
CASGLGRAYTGELFF
TGTGCCAGCGGTTTAGGCAGGGCTTACACCGGGGAGCTGTTTTTT
>-|TRBV6-2/TRBV6-3|-|TRBJ2-7
CASSYHLARASSYEQYF
TGTGCCAGCAGTTATCACTTAGCGCGGGCGAGCTCCTACGAGCAGTACTTC
>-|TRBV6-2/TRBV6-3|-|TRBJ2-1
CASSSQGGEQFF
TGTGCCAGCAGTTCCCAGGGGGGTGAGCAGTTCTTC
>-|TRBV6-2/TRBV6-3|-|TRBJ2-3
CASSYLTTDTQYF
TGTGCCAGCAGTTACCTGACCACAGATACGCAGTATTTT
>-|TRBV3-1/TRBV3-2|TRBD2|TRBJ2-1
CASSQVAGLRNEQFF
TGTGCCAGCAGCCAGGTAGCGGGGCTCCGAAATGAGCAGTTCTTC
>-|TRBV24-1|-|TRBJ2-3
CATSDHAPDTQYF
TGTGCCACCAGTGACCACGCTCCAGATACGCAGTATTTT
>-|TRBV6-2/TRBV6-3|-|TRBJ2-7
CASSYTARGEQYF
TGTGCCAGCAGTTACACCGCGAGGGGCGAGCAGTACTTC
>-|TRBV27|-|TRBJ1-1
CASSLQGLTEAFF
TGTGCCAGCAGTTTGCAAGGGCTGACTGAAGCTTTCTTT
>-|TRBV4-1|TRBD1|TRBJ1-1
CASSQDAYRGPTEAFF
TGCGCCAGCAGCCAAGATGCCTACAGGGGGCCCACTGAAGCTTTCTTT
>-|TRBV7-6|-|TRBJ2-1
CASSLVGLTYNEQFF
TGTGCCAGCAGCTTAGTAGGCCTCACCTACAATGAGCAGTTCTTC
>-|TRBV7-8|TRBD2|TRBJ2-7
CASSLLAGGTYEQYF
TGTGCCAGCAGCTTATTAGCGGGAGGGACCTACGAGCAGTACTTC
>-|TRBV11-3|-|TRBJ2-4
CASSLYRGRVGNIQYF
TGTGCCAGCAGCTTATATCGGGGCAGGGTTGGGAACATTCAGTACTTC
>-|TRBV10-3|-|TRBJ1-1
CAISDSLNTEAFF
TGTGCCATCAGTGACAGTTTGAACACTGAAGCTTTCTTT
>-|TRBV28|-|TRBJ2-2
CASSFFPGELFF
TGTGCCAGCAGTTTTTTCCCCGGGGAGCTGTTTTTT
>-|TRBV29-1|-|TRBJ1-4
CSARGQSTNEKLFF
TGCAGCGCCCGGGGGCAGTCAACTAATGAAAAACTGTTTTTT
>few|TRBV7-3|-|TRBJ1-1
CASSLYGTNTEAFF
TGTGCCAGCAGCTTATACGGAACGAACACTGAAGCTTTCTTT
>few|TRBV6-1|-|TRBJ1-6
CASSKASSPLHF
TGTGCCAGCAGTAAAGCGAGTTCACCCCTCCACTTT
>-|TRBV11-2|-|TRBJ2-5
CASGGGQRETQYF
TGTGCCAGCGGGGGGGGACAGAGAGAGACCCAGTACTTC
>once|TRBV5-1|-|TRBJ1-2
CASSLGLRVESAGYTF
TGCGCCAGCAGCTTGGGGCTAAGGGTCGAGTCTGCTGGCTACACCTTC
>-|TRBV19|TRBD1|TRBJ1-1
CASSLQGVGDTEAFF
TGTGCCAGTAGTTTACAGGGGGTCGGGGACACTGAAGCTTTCTTT
>-|TRBV20-1|-|TRBJ2-1
CSASGRAAEQFF
TGCAGTGCTAGTGGCAGGGCGGCTGAGCAGTTCTTC
>-|TRBV3-1/TRBV3-2|-|TRBJ2-7
CASSQGSYEQYF
TGTGCCAGCAGCCAGGGGTCCTACGAGCAGTACTTC
>-|TRBV12-3/TRBV12-4|TRBD2|TRBJ2-7
CASSSASGGEQYF
TGTGCCAGCAGTTCCGCCTCGGGAGGCGAGCAGTACTTC
>-|TRBV6-5|-|TRBJ2-3
CASSLEGKRDTQYF
TGTGCCAGCAGTTTAGAGGGGAAACGAGATACGCAGTATTTT
>-|TRBV21-1|-|TRBJ2-7
CASSDTGTARLVQYF
TGTGCCAGCAGCGACACCGGGACAGCTCGATTGGTGCAGTACTTC
>-|TRBV10-3|TRBD2|TRBJ2-3
CAINSGLADTDTQYF
TGTGCCATCAACTCGGGACTAGCGGACACAGATACGCAGTATTTT
>-|TRBV29-1|-|TRBJ1-5
CSVLGLPNQPQHF
TGCAGCGTCCTCGGGCTACCCAATCAGCCCCAGCATTTT
>-|TRBV7-3|-|TRBJ1-1
CASSSGRGTEAFF
TGTGCCAGCAGCTCGGGACGTGGGACTGAAGCTTTCTTT